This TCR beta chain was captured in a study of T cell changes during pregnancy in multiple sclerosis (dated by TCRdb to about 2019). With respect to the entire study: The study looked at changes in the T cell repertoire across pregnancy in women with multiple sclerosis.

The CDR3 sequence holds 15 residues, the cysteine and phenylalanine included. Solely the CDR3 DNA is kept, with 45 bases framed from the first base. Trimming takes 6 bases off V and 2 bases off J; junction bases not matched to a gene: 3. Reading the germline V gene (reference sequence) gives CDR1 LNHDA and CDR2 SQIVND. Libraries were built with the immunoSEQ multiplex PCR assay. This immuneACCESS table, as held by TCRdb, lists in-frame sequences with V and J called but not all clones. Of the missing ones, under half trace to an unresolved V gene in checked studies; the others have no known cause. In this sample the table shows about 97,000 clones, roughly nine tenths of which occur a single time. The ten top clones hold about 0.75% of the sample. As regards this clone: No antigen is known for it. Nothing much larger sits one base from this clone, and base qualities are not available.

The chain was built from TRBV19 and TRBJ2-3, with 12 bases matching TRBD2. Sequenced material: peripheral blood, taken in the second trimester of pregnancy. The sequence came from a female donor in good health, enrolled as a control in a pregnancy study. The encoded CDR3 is CASSGLAGHTDTQYF. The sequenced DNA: TGTGCCAGTAGCGGACTAGCGGGGCACACAGATACGCAGTATTTT. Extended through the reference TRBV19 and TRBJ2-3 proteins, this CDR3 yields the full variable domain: DGGITQSPKYLFRKEGQNVTLSCEQNLNHDAMYWYRQDPGQGLRLIYYSQIVNDFQKGDIAEGYSVSREKKESFPLTVTSAQKNPTAFYLCASSGLAGHTDTQYFGPGTRLTVL.